This T cell receptor beta chain was identified during a study of T cell responses to AZD1222 COVID-19 vaccine. The study's findings and limits: After two AZD1222 doses, spike-specific TCR breadth and depth rose versus day 0. White British donors predominated, females outnumbered males, and clonal diversity was possibly underestimated.

Comment on this clone: Its specificity is not known.

The protocol was immunoSEQ multiplex PCR, while the TCRdb copy is restricted to in-frame clones and leaves out a portion. The sample consists of about 170,000 clones, 90% of them appearing once. V lost 3 bases to trimming and J lost 7 bases, with 13 bases between them. The germline V gene encodes CDR1 SEHNR and CDR2 FQNEAQ (reference sequence). This CDR3 has 14 residues. V and J are TRBV7-9 and TRBJ2-1; TRBD1 might be the D (5 bases). The receptor comes from an adult in good health. The material was peripheral blood, obtained on day 0 of AZD1222 vaccination. The CDR3 DNA reads TGTGCCAGCAGCTTCCTGCAGGGAAAGAATGAGCAGTTCTTC. It translates to CASSFLQGKNEQFF.